Listed below are T cell receptor beta chains from one sample, sequenced in a study of cytomegalovirus exposure and HLA in healthy donors. TCRdb's table, derived via immunoSEQ multiplex PCR, lists solely in-frame clones and lacks some. This table holds hundreds of thousands of clones, 80% to 90% found once. Sequenced sample: PBMCs. These receptors all come from a woman younger than 35 in good health and CMV-seropositive. Both conserved end residues are part of each CDR3. D genes are given only for firm matches. A clone size is listed for some rows: how often the clone was seen (once, few, many), or a class if it is expanded.

abundance: .
v_gene: TRBV14
d_gene: TRBD2
j_gene: TRBJ2-1
CDR3nt: TGTGCCAGTAAGCGAGCGGGAGGCTCCCGTACGAATTATGAGCAGTTCTTC
CDR3aa: CASKRAGGSRTNYEQFF

abundance: .
v_gene: TRBV5-4
d_gene: TRBD2
j_gene: TRBJ2-5
CDR3nt: TGTGCCAGCAGCTTCGGGGGGGCGGGAGAAGAAACCCAGTACTTC
CDR3aa: CASSFGGAGEETQYF

abundance: .
v_gene: TRBV27
d_gene: .
j_gene: TRBJ2-1
CDR3nt: TGTGCCAGCAGTTTAGGACTGTACTACAATGAGCAGTTCTTC
CDR3aa: CASSLGLYYNEQFF

abundance: .
v_gene: TRBV5-1
d_gene: .
j_gene: TRBJ1-4
CDR3nt: TGCGCCAGCAGCCCGGACAGCCGAAATGAAAAACTGTTTTTT
CDR3aa: CASSPDSRNEKLFF

abundance: .
v_gene: TRBV30
d_gene: .
j_gene: TRBJ2-1
CDR3nt: TGTGCCTGGAGTGCGTTTCGGCAGGGGATTGAGCAGTTCTTC
CDR3aa: CAWSAFRQGIEQFF

abundance: once
v_gene: TRBV6-6
d_gene: .
j_gene: TRBJ2-3
CDR3nt: TGTGCCAGCAGTTACACCCTACTAGGGGATACGCAGTATTTT
CDR3aa: CASSYTLLGDTQYF

abundance: .
v_gene: TRBV7-3
d_gene: .
j_gene: TRBJ2-3
CDR3nt: TGTGCCAGCAGCCCCATGGGGCCGAGAGTTAGGGACACAGATACGCAGTATTTT
CDR3aa: CASSPMGPRVRDTDTQYF

abundance: .
v_gene: TRBV27
d_gene: .
j_gene: TRBJ1-2
CDR3nt: TGTGCCAGCAGTCCCGACCCGACAGGACACTATGGCTACACCTTC
CDR3aa: CASSPDPTGHYGYTF

abundance: .
v_gene: TRBV5-4
d_gene: TRBD1
j_gene: TRBJ2-7
CDR3nt: TGTGCCAGCAGCTTGGTAATCGGGACAGGGGTCTACGAGCAGTACTTC
CDR3aa: CASSLVIGTGVYEQYF

abundance: .
v_gene: TRBV9
d_gene: .
j_gene: TRBJ1-1
CDR3nt: TGTGCCAGCAGCCCACTTTTGGGGGGTGAAGCTTTCTTT
CDR3aa: CASSPLLGGEAFF

abundance: .
v_gene: TRBV7-9
d_gene: TRBD1
j_gene: TRBJ1-4
CDR3nt: TGTGCCAGCAGCTTATCAGGGGGCTATGAAAAACTGTTTTTT
CDR3aa: CASSLSGGYEKLFF

abundance: .
v_gene: TRBV2
d_gene: TRBD2
j_gene: TRBJ2-5
CDR3nt: TGTGCCAGCTCGGGACTAGCGGGAGAAGTTTATGGCGAGACCCAGTACTTC
CDR3aa: CASSGLAGEVYGETQYF

abundance: few
v_gene: TRBV18
d_gene: .
j_gene: TRBJ1-2
CDR3nt: TGTGCCAGCTCACCTCGGGGGGCGGACTATGGCTACACCTTC
CDR3aa: CASSPRGADYGYTF

abundance: .
v_gene: TRBV25-1
d_gene: TRBD2
j_gene: TRBJ2-3
CDR3nt: TGTGCCAGCAGTTCCGGGACTAGCGTCGATACGCAGTATTTT
CDR3aa: CASSSGTSVDTQYF

abundance: .
v_gene: TRBV7-8
d_gene: .
j_gene: TRBJ2-5
CDR3nt: TGTGCCAGCAGCTTAGCTCCGGGAGTAGGTGAGACCCAGTACTTC
CDR3aa: CASSLAPGVGETQYF

abundance: .
v_gene: TRBV5-1
d_gene: TRBD2
j_gene: TRBJ2-5
CDR3nt: TGCGCCAGCAGCTTATACAGCGGGAGGGGAGAGACCCAGTACTTC
CDR3aa: CASSLYSGRGETQYF

abundance: .
v_gene: TRBV6-1
d_gene: .
j_gene: TRBJ1-1
CDR3nt: TGTGCCAGCAGTGAAGGGGGGAGGGGTAAGGCTTTCTTT
CDR3aa: CASSEGGRGKAFF

abundance: .
v_gene: TRBV19
d_gene: TRBD1
j_gene: TRBJ1-2
CDR3nt: TGTGCCAGTAAGTGGAGGCAGGGGGCGAGTAAAGCGGAAGGCTACACCTTC
CDR3aa: CASKWRQGASKAEGYTF

abundance: once
v_gene: TRBV2
d_gene: TRBD2
j_gene: TRBJ2-7
CDR3nt: TGTGCCAGCAACGGGAGGGCCTCCTACGAGCAGTACTTC
CDR3aa: CASNGRASYEQYF

abundance: .
v_gene: TRBV6-5
d_gene: TRBD1
j_gene: TRBJ1-1
CDR3nt: TGTGCCAGCAGTTTCCGACAGGGGACGCTTGAAGCTTTCTTT
CDR3aa: CASSFRQGTLEAFF

abundance: .
v_gene: TRBV2
d_gene: .
j_gene: TRBJ2-3
CDR3nt: TGTGCCAGCAGTGTTGGGGCCAGGGGATCAGATACGCAGTATTTT
CDR3aa: CASSVGARGSDTQYF

abundance: .
v_gene: TRBV27
d_gene: TRBD1
j_gene: TRBJ1-5
CDR3nt: TGTGCCAGCAGGCCGACAGGGTTCGGTCCTGGTCAGCCCCAGCATTTT
CDR3aa: CASRPTGFGPGQPQHF

abundance: .
v_gene: TRBV11-2
d_gene: TRBD1
j_gene: TRBJ1-1
CDR3nt: TGTGCCAGCAGCTTTCGGACAGGGGGACCTGAAGCTTTCTTT
CDR3aa: CASSFRTGGPEAFF